This T cell receptor (beta chain) came from a study of beta chain features in type 1 diabetes. Study-wide findings and caveats: Highly expressing activated T cells could be over-counted with a cDNA template.

The CDR3 consists of 14 residues. Germline CDR1 and CDR2: MNHNS and SASEGT. Trimming pared 5 bases from V and 4 bases from J, leaving 14 bases between. This clone was counted a few times. The target antigen is unknown. CD4+ cells of the naive, central memory, regulatory and stem cell-like memory types were sorted via CD45RO/CCR7/CD25/CD127/CD95/CD27. Purity above 95% was achieved in all sorted populations. The whole isolated RNA underwent reverse transcription, so sequencing captured expressed TCRB transcripts. Assay used: immunoSEQ multiplex PCR; TCRdb lists only in-frame clones, some missing. The sample consists of 350,000 or so clones, around 20% of them appearing once.

This chain uses TRBV6-1 with TRBJ2-5; weak D call: TRBD1 (6 bases). The clonotype originates from a woman aged 18-29 years in good health. What was sequenced was naive CD4+ T cells from blood. CDR3 sequence reads: CASSPTGYRETQYF. CDR3 bases: TGTGCCAGCAGTCCAACAGGGTATCGAGAGACCCAGTACTTC.